The 10 T cell receptor beta chains below were found in one sample sequenced in a study of T cells after yellow fever vaccination (dated by TCRdb to between 2018 and 2021). The treatment or condition tag for this specimen amounts to: live attenuated yellow fever vaccine strain. The method was 5' RACE. The sequencer listed for this sample is Illumina NovaSeq 6000. TCRdb handled the public reads itself, with Q25 trimming in fastp and clone calling in MiXCR, and kept productive beta chains. Rows merge per CDR3 protein into single entries with the most common DNA and genes. The sample yields about 350,000 distinct CDR3 sequences; over 4% were counted once. The top ten clonotypes cover around 24% of the sample. The sample in question was PBMCs, obtained 5 days after the yellow fever booster vaccination. The source is a man younger than 30 who received the YFV17D yellow fever vaccine.

This clonotype was counted at least ten times. The chain employs TRBV29-1 and TRBJ2-1, with 9 bases matching TRBD1. Trimming cost V 3 bases and J 8 bases; bases outside gene matches: 14. Germline assignment: CDR1 SQVTM and CDR2 ANQGSEA. This CDR3 is 16 amino acids long. Here the CDR3 DNA reads TGCAGCGTTGACGGACAGGGGTCACTTTCTCCCCATGAGCAGTTCTTC. This codes for CSVDGQGSLSPHEQFF.

This clonotype was counted only a few times. The chain carries TRBV5-1 and TRBJ2-3; TRBD2 is a possible D gene (6 bases). Germline CDR1 and CDR2: SGHRS and YFSETQ. V shed 1 base and J shed 3 bases, with 9 bases lying between them. The CDR3 runs 14 residues. The CDR3 sequence is CASSLPGRTDTQYF. CDR3 sequence (DNA): TGCGCCAGCAGCTTGCCGGGGAGGACAGATACGCAGTATTTT. The full variable domain, with the rest looked up from reference TRBV5-1 and TRBJ2-3, is KAGVTQTPRYLIKTRGQQVTLSCSPISGHRSVSWYQQTPGQGLQFLFEYFSETQRNKGNFPGRFSGRQFSNSRSEMNVSTLELGDSALYLCASSLPGRTDTQYFGPGTRLTVL.

V gene TRBV4-1 combines with J gene TRBJ1-5, with D possibly being TRBD1 (5 bases). Deletions cut 4 bases from V and 3 bases from J, with 16 bases between. Germline V gives CDR1 MGHRA, CDR2 YSYEKL. This CDR3 comprises 16 residues. The DNA for the CDR3 is TGCGCCAGCAGCCCCTCTTGGTACAGGTACAATCAGCCCCAGCATTTT. Encoded protein: CASSPSWYRYNQPQHF.

This clonotype appeared a few times. The rearrangement links TRBV20-1 to TRBJ2-3, with TRBD2 matching over 14 bases. The CDR3 consists of 16 residues. After removal of 3 bases from V and 9 bases from J, the junction contained 11 bases not matched to a gene. The V gene's germline CDR1 is DFQATT and CDR2 SNEGSKA (reference sequence). The chain's CDR3 is CSASPGLAGVSGTQYF. For the CDR3, the DNA is TGCAGTGCTAGCCCGGGACTAGCGGGGGTCTCGGGGACGCAGTATTTT.

This clonotype was counted ten times or more. The V gene is TRBV7-9, the J gene TRBJ2-5, with TRBD1 as a possible D gene (6 bases). CDR1 and CDR2 (germline): SEHNR, FQNEAQ (reference sequence). The V gene lost 3 bases and the J gene lost 5 bases, with 22 bases spanning the gap. The CDR3 consists of 17 residues. CDR3 DNA sequence: TGTGCCAGCAGCTTTCCGAGACAGGACCCCCTCAGGGAGACCCAGTACTTC. Protein sequence: CASSFPRQDPLRETQYF.

The rearrangement uses TRBV11-3 and TRBJ2-3; perhaps TRBD1 as D (6 bases). In germline, CDR1 is SGHNT, CDR2 YENEEA. The CDR3 is made up of 17 amino acids. V gave up 1 base and J gave up 2 bases, with 16 bases separating them. The CDR3, as DNA: TGTGCCAGCAGCTTAGCCCTAACAGGGTCTATCACAGATACGCAGTATTTT. This sequence encodes CASSLALTGSITDTQYF.

This clonotype has a handful of counts. CDR3 sequence (DNA): TGCGCCAGCAGCTCAGGACCAGCTGGCGGATACACAGATACGCAGTATTTT. It translates to CASSSGPAGGYTDTQYF. The rearrangement links TRBV5-1 to TRBJ2-3; D unclear. The length of the CDR3 is 17 residues. Per the germline V gene, CDR1 is SGHRS and CDR2 is YFSETQ. Trimming pared 3 bases from V and 2 bases from J, leaving 19 bases between.

This clonotype was counted at least ten times. The chain carries TRBV7-3 and TRBJ2-1, with D perhaps matching TRBD1 or TRBD2 (6 bases each). This CDR3 region has 15 residues. V was pared by 0 bases and J by 5 bases, with 11 bases between. Germline CDR1 reads SGHTA; CDR2 reads FQGTGA. The CDR3 here is CASSLTPGAHNEQFF. The DNA of the CDR3 is TGTGCCAGCAGCTTAACTCCGGGGGCTCACAATGAGCAGTTCTTC.

The rearrangement joins TRBV4-3 to TRBJ2-2, with 9 positions matching TRBD2. After removal of 1 base from V and 7 bases from J, the junction contained 7 bases not matched to a gene. The CDR3 spans 16 residues. The germline CDR1 and CDR2 sequences are LGHNA and YSLEER. CDR3 amino acids: CASSQARGGFGGELFF. The DNA for the CDR3 is TGCGCCAGCAGCCAAGCGCGGGGGGGCTTCGGCGGGGAGCTGTTTTTT.

This clonotype was seen only a few times. The CDR3 spells CASSDSGATQYF. The CDR3 region has the DNA TGTGCCAGCAGTGACTCAGGGGCTACGCAGTATTTT. This rearrangement joins TRBV6-4 to TRBJ2-3; tentatively, D is TRBD1 (5 bases). The CDR3 sequence is 12 residues long. Germline CDR1 reads MRHNA; CDR2 reads SNTAGT. Trimming took off 0 bases at V and 8 bases at J, with 6 bases between the two ends.